Reported below is one T cell receptor beta chain. Its antigen is still unknown. Together with a sample-barcoded 5' primer, a J-beta primer mix was included in a second PCR lasting about 7 to 11 cycles. One entry per CDR3 protein, called by TCRdb with MiXCR from the 5' RACE reads. Of hundreds of thousands of distinct CDR3 sequences detected, 49% appear once; the ten largest clones hold roughly 31%. The data stem from a study of blood T cells in healthy people across ages. General study points: Long-lived donors had more naive CD4+ cells and higher diversity than aged donors. Across the age range, TCR beta diversity per million T cells fell in a roughly linear way.

The CDR3 loop spans 15 amino acids. The V segment lost 4 bases and the J segment 8 bases; nucleotides outside the gene matches: 12. Looked up from germline, CDR1 is SGHRS and CDR2 is YFSETQ. Sequencing was performed on blood. V usage is TRBV5-1 and J usage is TRBJ2-1, with 7 bases lining up with TRBD2. The receptor comes from a woman aged 60-75 years in good health. The CDR3 nucleotides read TGCGCCAGCAGCCCGGGGGGTACAGCGGTCTATGAGCAGTTCTTC. It translates to CASSPGGTAVYEQFF.